This T cell receptor beta chain was identified during a study of T cell responses to AZD1222 COVID-19 vaccine. The CDR3 covers 13 residues. The germline V gene has CDR1 LGHNA and CDR2 YNFKEQ. The V gene lost 4 bases and the J gene lost 5 bases, with 11 bases spanning the gap. Produced via immunoSEQ multiplex PCR; TCRdb's table is partial and in-frame only. The table lists some 79,000 clones, 60% to 85% of them singletons. With regard to this clone: Its antigen remains unidentified.

Findings of the study overall: The peak T cell response came first, and repertoires were sampled only after it. There were vaccine-associated CD4 TCRs across spike, dominant at 160-218 and 743-854.

This clonotype was sampled from an adult who received the AZD1222 COVID-19 vaccine. Material: peripheral blood, obtained 28 days after the second AZD1222 dose. The chain combines TRBV4-2 with TRBJ1-2; D remains ambiguous. The CDR3 DNA reads as TGTGCCAGCAGCCCCGAGCTGGATTATGGCTACACCTTC. Translation gives CASSPELDYGYTF.